This TCR beta chain came from a study of response to subunit inactivated influenza vaccine. Whole-study results and caveats: T cells newly recruited by each seasonal influenza vaccination are few, the authors suggested.

TCRdb recomputed calls from the RT-PCR reads with MiXCR, one row per CDR3 protein. The repertoire holds about 500,000 distinct CDR3 sequences, with approximately 15% as singletons. Worth noting for this clonotype: Its matching antigen is unknown.

With V trimmed by 0 bases and J by 0 bases, 12 bases remained unmatched. From germline, CDR1 is SGHRS and CDR2 YFSETQ. The CDR3 is 19 residues long. This specimen was CD4+ T cells sorted from PBMCs, taken less than 30 months after vaccination. The TCR comes from a man between 50 and 75 years old who received an inactivated influenza vaccine. This chain connects TRBV5-1 to TRBJ2-4; 7 positions match TRBD2. CDR3 in amino acids: CASSLEGAAGILAKNIQYF. Written as DNA, the CDR3 is TGCGCCAGCAGCTTGGAAGGGGCAGCGGGGATTTTAGCCAAAAACATTCAGTACTTC.